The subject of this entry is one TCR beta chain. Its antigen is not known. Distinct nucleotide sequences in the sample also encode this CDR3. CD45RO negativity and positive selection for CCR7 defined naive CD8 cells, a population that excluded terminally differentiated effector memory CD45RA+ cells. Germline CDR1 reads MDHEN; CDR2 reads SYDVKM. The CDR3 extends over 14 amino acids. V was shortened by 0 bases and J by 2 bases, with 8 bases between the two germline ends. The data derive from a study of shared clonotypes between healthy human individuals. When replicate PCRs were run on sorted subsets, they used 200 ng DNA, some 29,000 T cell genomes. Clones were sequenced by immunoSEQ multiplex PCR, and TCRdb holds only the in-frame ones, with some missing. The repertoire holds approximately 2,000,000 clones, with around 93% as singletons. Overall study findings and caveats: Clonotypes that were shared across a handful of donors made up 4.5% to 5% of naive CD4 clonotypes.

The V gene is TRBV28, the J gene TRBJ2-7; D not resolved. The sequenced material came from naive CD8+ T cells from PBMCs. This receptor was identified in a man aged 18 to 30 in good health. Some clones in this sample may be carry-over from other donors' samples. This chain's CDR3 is CASSLWAETYEQYF. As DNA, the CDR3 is TGTGCCAGCAGTTTATGGGCCGAAACCTACGAGCAGTACTTC.